The rows below give T cell receptor beta chains drawn from one sample of a study of shared clonotypes between healthy human individuals. Measured with immunoSEQ multiplex PCR; TCRdb has only the in-frame clones, and not every one. The sample has hundreds of thousands of clones; more than 70% are singletons. The source material was memory CD4+ T cells sorted from blood. The receptors derive from a woman in her 30s in good health. Each CDR3 is given with its conserved first and last residue. The D gene is left open where the match is weak. Rows may omit the clone size; those that give it use once, few, many or a size class.

v_gene,d_gene,abundance,j_gene,len,CDR3nt,CDR3aa
TRBV19,TRBD1,NA,TRBJ2-2,15,TGTGCCAGTAGTCCCGGGACAGGGGGGGCCGGGGAGCTGTTTTTT,CASSPGTGGAGELFF
TRBV28,NA,NA,TRBJ1-5,16,TGTGCCAGCAGCTCCGGGACAATGTATAGCAATCAGCCCCAGCATTTT,CASSSGTMYSNQPQHF
TRBV5-1,NA,NA,TRBJ2-3,12,TGCGCCAGCAGCCCTACGGTTGATACGCAGTATTTT,CASSPTVDTQYF
TRBV11-3,TRBD2,NA,TRBJ2-1,14,TGTGCCAGCAGCTCTAGCGGGGATTACAATGAGCAGTTCTTC,CASSSSGDYNEQFF
TRBV5-1,TRBD2,NA,TRBJ2-7,17,TGCGCCAGCAGCTGGGGTAATAGCGGGAGGACTGCGTACGAGCAGTACTTC,CASSWGNSGRTAYEQYF
TRBV5-4,NA,once,TRBJ2-6,16,TGTGCCAGCAGCTTGGCGACACACTCTGGGGCCAACGTCCTGACTTTC,CASSLATHSGANVLTF
TRBV21-1,NA,many,TRBJ2-2,18,TGTGCCACCGCGCCCGGGACTAGCGGGAGGGCGGTCACCGGGGAGCTGTTTTTT,CATAPGTSGRAVTGELFF
TRBV10-3,NA,once,TRBJ2-3,13,TGTGCCATCAGTGAACAGGGCACAGATACGCAGTATTTT,CAISEQGTDTQYF
TRBV28,TRBD2,NA,TRBJ2-3,16,TGTGCCAGCAGTGGCCCCGGGACTAGCGTCCCAGATACGCAGTATTTT,CASSGPGTSVPDTQYF
TRBV28,TRBD1,NA,TRBJ2-4,13,TGTGCCAGCAGCCGACAGGGGTTAGGCATTCAGTACTTC,CASSRQGLGIQYF
TRBV4-1,NA,NA,TRBJ1-5,18,TGCGCCAGCAGCCAAGTGGTTATGGGGTTTTGGAGCAATCAGCCCCAGCATTTT,CASSQVVMGFWSNQPQHF
TRBV28,TRBD2,NA,TRBJ2-5,15,TGTGCCAGCCTACCATCGGGACTAGCGGGAGTCGCCCAGTACTTC,CASLPSGLAGVAQYF
TRBV18,NA,NA,TRBJ2-7,12,TGTGCCAGCTCACCCCGACCGGACGAGCAGTACTTC,CASSPRPDEQYF
TRBV6-6,NA,once,TRBJ2-1,16,TGTGCCAGCAGTTACTCGAACGGGGGCTACAATCTTGAGCAGTTCTTC,CASSYSNGGYNLEQFF
TRBV20-1,NA,few,TRBJ2-7,11,TGCAGTGCTAGCGGTTCCTACGAGCAGTACTTC,CSASGSYEQYF
TRBV5-1,NA,few,TRBJ2-2,18,TGCGCCAGCAGCAGCCAACCCATTAGCGGACCGAACACCGGGGAGCTGTTTTTT,CASSSQPISGPNTGELFF
TRBV7-9,NA,few,TRBJ2-5,18,TGTGCCAGCAGCCCACATCCCTTAGGCAGGGGGGAGAAAGAGACCCAGTACTTC,CASSPHPLGRGEKETQYF
TRBV7-9,TRBD1,NA,TRBJ1-1,15,TGTGCCAGCAGCCCGGAGACAGGGGCGGCCACTGAAGCTTTCTTT,CASSPETGAATEAFF
TRBV6-1,NA,few,TRBJ2-3,13,TGTGCCAGCTCGGGGGTTAGCACAGATACGCAGTATTTT,CASSGVSTDTQYF
TRBV5-6,NA,NA,TRBJ2-2,15,TGTGCCAGCAGCTTCCGGGTCTCGAACACCGGGGAGCTGTTTTTT,CASSFRVSNTGELFF
TRBV1,NA,NA,TRBJ2-2,17,TGCACCAGCAGCCAAGATAGGACTAGCGGGAGCGTCGGGGAGCTGTTTTTT,CTSSQDRTSGSVGELFF
TRBV29-1,NA,NA,TRBJ1-2,14,TGCAGCGTTCCCGGGACACAGAGTAACTATGGCTACACCTTC,CSVPGTQSNYGYTF
TRBV27,TRBD1,once,TRBJ1-2,15,TGTGCCAGCAGATCGGTGGACAGGGTTATTGGTGGCTACACCTTC,CASRSVDRVIGGYTF
TRBV2,TRBD1,NA,TRBJ1-2,15,TGTGCCAGCAGTGTCCGGACAGGGAGTAACTATGGCTACACCTTC,CASSVRTGSNYGYTF
TRBV6-6,TRBD1,NA,TRBJ1-2,14,TGTGCCAGCAGTCACAGGGGATTGTCCTATGGCTACACCTTC,CASSHRGLSYGYTF
TRBV27,NA,NA,TRBJ2-5,16,TGTGCCAGCAGTCCCAAGATGAGTCAACTCCAAGAGACCCAGTACTTC,CASSPKMSQLQETQYF
TRBV6-5,TRBD1,NA,TRBJ2-7,15,TGTGCCAGCAGTTACTCGACAGGACAGGGCTACGAGCAGTACTTC,CASSYSTGQGYEQYF
TRBV2,TRBD2,NA,TRBJ2-1,17,TGTGCCAGCAGTGTTGTTAGGCGGGAGGTCTCCTACAATGAGCAGTTCTTC,CASSVVRREVSYNEQFF
TRBV5-4,TRBD1,NA,TRBJ2-7,15,TGTGCCAGCAGCCCCCGGACAGGGGGGGGCTACGAGCAGTACTTC,CASSPRTGGGYEQYF
TRBV27,NA,NA,TRBJ2-7,13,TGTGCCAGCAGTTATTTCCGCTCCTACGAGCAGTACTTC,CASSYFRSYEQYF
TRBV21-1,NA,NA,TRBJ2-7,13,TGTGCCATAGGCCTGGGAAGCTCCTACGAGCAGTACTTC,CAIGLGSSYEQYF
TRBV4-1,NA,NA,TRBJ2-7,13,TGCGCCAGCAGCCAAGATCCAGGGCGCGAGCAGTACTTC,CASSQDPGREQYF
TRBV11-2,NA,once,TRBJ1-3,15,TGTGCCAGCAGCCGCAACGCAGGGCCTGGAAACACCATATATTTT,CASSRNAGPGNTIYF
TRBV15,TRBD1,NA,TRBJ1-2,14,TGTGCCACCAGCAGACCCGGGACAGGGCATGGCTACACCTTC,CATSRPGTGHGYTF
TRBV7-3,TRBD2,NA,TRBJ2-3,16,TGTGCCAGCAGCTCCGGACTAGCGCATAGCACAGATACGCAGTATTTT,CASSSGLAHSTDTQYF
TRBV28,TRBD1,NA,TRBJ2-7,14,TGTGCCAGCAGCCGCCCGGGACAGGTCCACGAGCAGTACTTC,CASSRPGQVHEQYF
TRBV4-1,NA,many,TRBJ2-1,15,TGCGCCAGCAGCCAAGATCGGGACTTCTACAATGAGCAGTTCTTC,CASSQDRDFYNEQFF
TRBV7-7,TRBD1,NA,TRBJ2-5,13,TGTGCCAGCAGCGGGGACAGGCAAGAGACCCAGTACTTC,CASSGDRQETQYF
TRBV28,NA,few,TRBJ1-5,11,TGTGCCAGCGCTATAAATCAGCCCCAGCATTTT,CASAINQPQHF
TRBV9,NA,NA,TRBJ2-1,14,TGTGCCAGCAGCTCCGCCCCGTCTCACAATGAGCAGTTCTTC,CASSSAPSHNEQFF
TRBV6-6,NA,NA,TRBJ1-5,13,TGTGCCAGCAGCCAGGGGTATAATCAGCCCCAGCATTTT,CASSQGYNQPQHF
TRBV19,NA,NA,TRBJ1-5,13,TGTGCCAGTAGTATAACGGTAGATCAGCCCCAGCATTTT,CASSITVDQPQHF
TRBV20-1,NA,few,TRBJ1-2,10,TGCAGTGCGGGGGACTATGGCTACACCTTC,CSAGDYGYTF
TRBV6-5,NA,NA,TRBJ2-2,14,TGTGCCAGCAGTTACTCGAGGGGGGCCGGGGAGCTGTTTTTT,CASSYSRGAGELFF
TRBV29-1,NA,NA,TRBJ1-1,12,TGCAGCGTTGGGTTAAAGGGGACTGAAGCTTTCTTT,CSVGLKGTEAFF
TRBV7-8,TRBD1,once,TRBJ1-2,15,TGTGCCAGCAGCTTCGGGGACAGGATCTTCTATGGCTACACCTTC,CASSFGDRIFYGYTF
TRBV7-9,TRBD2,NA,TRBJ2-3,15,TGTGCCAGCAGCTTAGCGGGAGGGCCGGGAGATACGCAGTATTTT,CASSLAGGPGDTQYF
TRBV15,NA,NA,TRBJ1-3,14,TGTGCCACCAGCAGAGATGTCGTCACGTGCACCATATATTTT,CATSRDVVTCTIYF
TRBV27,TRBD1,NA,TRBJ1-4,19,TGTGCCAGCAGTCTAAAAGGGACAGGGCCTATAATGAGTAATGAAAAACTGTTTTTT,CASSLKGTGPIMSNEKLFF
TRBV9,TRBD1,NA,TRBJ1-4,15,TGTGCCAGCAGCGGAGCTTTGACAGGGGTCGAAAAACTGTTTTTT,CASSGALTGVEKLFF
TRBV2,NA,NA,TRBJ2-3,14,TGTGCCAGCAATGGACTGGCGAGCACAGATACGCAGTATTTT,CASNGLASTDTQYF